This paragraph reports one T cell receptor beta chain. Its target is unknown. The authors took one heparinised blood draw, averaging approximately 120 mL, from each donor. Via CD45RO/CCR7/CD25/CD127/CD95/CD27, cells of the CD4+ naive, central memory, regulatory and stem cell-like memory subsets were sorted. What was sequenced were expressed TCRB transcripts, since all of the isolated RNA had been reverse transcribed. The table came from immunoSEQ multiplex PCR; TCRdb's copy has only in-frame clones and leaves some out. The sample includes a few hundred thousand clones, about 20% of them seen just once. CDR1 and CDR2 (germline): SGHTA, FQGTGA. Trimming shortened V by 5 bases and J by 0 bases, and 13 bases separated the two germline ends. This CDR3 has 15 residues. The data stem from a study of beta chain features in type 1 diabetes. Findings of the study overall: Cells with high TCR expression could be over-represented when cDNA is sequenced.

Specimen: naive CD4+ T cells from blood. The chain combines TRBV7-3 with TRBJ1-1; a possible D gene is TRBD1 (6 bases). The TCR sequence derives from a woman under 30 in good health. The CDR3 coding sequence is TGTGCCAGCAGCCCAATGACAGGAGTGAACACTGAAGCTTTCTTT. Translation: CASSPMTGVNTEAFF.